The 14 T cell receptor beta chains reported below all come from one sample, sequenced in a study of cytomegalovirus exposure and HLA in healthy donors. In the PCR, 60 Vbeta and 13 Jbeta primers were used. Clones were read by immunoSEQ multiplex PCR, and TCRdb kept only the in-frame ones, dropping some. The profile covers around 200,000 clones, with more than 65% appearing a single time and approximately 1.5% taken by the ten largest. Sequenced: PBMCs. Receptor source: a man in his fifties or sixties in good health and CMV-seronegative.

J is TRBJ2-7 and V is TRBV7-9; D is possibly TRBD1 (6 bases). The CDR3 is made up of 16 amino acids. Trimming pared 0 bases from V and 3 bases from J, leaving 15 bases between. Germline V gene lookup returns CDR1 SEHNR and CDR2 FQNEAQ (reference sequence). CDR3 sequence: CASSLAFGTQIYEQYF. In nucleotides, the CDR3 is TGTGCCAGCAGCTTAGCGTTTGGGACACAAATCTACGAGCAGTACTTC.

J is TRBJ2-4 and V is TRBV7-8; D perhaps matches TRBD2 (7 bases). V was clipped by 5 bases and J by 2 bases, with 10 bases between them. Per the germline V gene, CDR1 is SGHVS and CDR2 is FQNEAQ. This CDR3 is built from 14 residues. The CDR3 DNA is TGTGCCAGCAGCCCGGGGGGCACCAAAAACATTCAGTACTTC. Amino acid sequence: CASSPGGTKNIQYF.

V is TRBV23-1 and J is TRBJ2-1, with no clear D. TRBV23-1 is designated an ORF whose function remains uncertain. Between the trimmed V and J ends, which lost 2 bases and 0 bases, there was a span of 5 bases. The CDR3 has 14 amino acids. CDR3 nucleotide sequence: TGCGCCAGCAGTCAACAGGACTCCTACAATGAGCAGTTCTTC. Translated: CASSQQDSYNEQFF.

This chain's CDR3 is CASSLETGTGRNQPQHF. The CDR3 coding sequence is TGTGCCAGCAGCTTAGAAACCGGGACAGGCCGCAATCAGCCCCAGCATTTT. The V gene is TRBV7-9, the J gene TRBJ1-5; TRBD1 agrees at 8 bases. With V trimmed by 1 base and J by 2 bases, 7 bases remained unmatched. Germline CDR1 is SEHNR and CDR2 is FQNEAQ (reference sequence). This CDR3 spans 17 amino acids.

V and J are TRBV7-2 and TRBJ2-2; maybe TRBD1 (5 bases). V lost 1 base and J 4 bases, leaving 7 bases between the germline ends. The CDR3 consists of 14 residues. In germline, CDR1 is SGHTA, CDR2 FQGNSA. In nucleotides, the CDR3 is TGTGCCAGCAGCTTAGGGGGCGTCACCGGGGAGCTGTTTTTT. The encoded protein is CASSLGGVTGELFF.

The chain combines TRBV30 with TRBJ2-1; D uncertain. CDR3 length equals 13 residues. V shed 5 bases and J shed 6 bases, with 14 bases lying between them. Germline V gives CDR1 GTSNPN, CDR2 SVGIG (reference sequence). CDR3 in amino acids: CAWSRVVSNEQFF. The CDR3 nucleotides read TGTGCCTGGTCTCGGGTGGTGTCCAATGAGCAGTTCTTC.

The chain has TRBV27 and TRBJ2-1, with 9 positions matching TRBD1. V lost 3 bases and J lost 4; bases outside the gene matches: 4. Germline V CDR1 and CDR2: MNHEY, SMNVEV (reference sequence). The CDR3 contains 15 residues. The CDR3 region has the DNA TGTGCCAGCAGTTTCCGGGGACAGGGTTACAATGAGCAGTTCTTC. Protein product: CASSFRGQGYNEQFF.

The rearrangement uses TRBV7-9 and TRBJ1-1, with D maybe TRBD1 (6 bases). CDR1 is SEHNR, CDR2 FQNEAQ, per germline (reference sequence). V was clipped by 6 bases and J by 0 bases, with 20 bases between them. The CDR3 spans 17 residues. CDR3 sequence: CASSTAPRTAMNTEAFF. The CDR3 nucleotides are TGTGCCAGCAGTACTGCCCCTCGGACAGCCATGAACACTGAAGCTTTCTTT. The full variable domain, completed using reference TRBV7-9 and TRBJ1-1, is DTGVSQNPRHKITKRGQNVTFRCDPISEHNRLYWYRQTLGQGPEFLTYFQNEAQLEKSRLLSDRFSAERPKGSFSTLEIQRTEQGDSAMYLCASSTAPRTAMNTEAFFGQGTRLTVV.

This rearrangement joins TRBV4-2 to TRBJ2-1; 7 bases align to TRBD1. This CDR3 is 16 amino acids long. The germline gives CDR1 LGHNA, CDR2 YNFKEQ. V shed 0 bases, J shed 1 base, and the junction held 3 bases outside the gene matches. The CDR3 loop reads CASSQELTGSYNEQFF. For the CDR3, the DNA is TGTGCCAGCAGCCAAGAGTTGACAGGGTCCTACAATGAGCAGTTCTTC.

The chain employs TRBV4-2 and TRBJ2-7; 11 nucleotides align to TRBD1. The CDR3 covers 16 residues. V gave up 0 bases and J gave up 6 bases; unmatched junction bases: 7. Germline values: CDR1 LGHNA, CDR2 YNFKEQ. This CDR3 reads CASSQELGTGGSEQYF. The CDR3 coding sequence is TGTGCCAGCAGCCAAGAATTAGGGACAGGGGGTTCCGAGCAGTACTTC.

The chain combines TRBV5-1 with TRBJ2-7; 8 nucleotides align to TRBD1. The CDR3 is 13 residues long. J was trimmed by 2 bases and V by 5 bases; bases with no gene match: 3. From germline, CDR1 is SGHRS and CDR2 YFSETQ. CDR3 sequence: CASRETGAYEQYF. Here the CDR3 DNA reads TGCGCCAGCAGGGAGACAGGGGCCTACGAGCAGTACTTC.

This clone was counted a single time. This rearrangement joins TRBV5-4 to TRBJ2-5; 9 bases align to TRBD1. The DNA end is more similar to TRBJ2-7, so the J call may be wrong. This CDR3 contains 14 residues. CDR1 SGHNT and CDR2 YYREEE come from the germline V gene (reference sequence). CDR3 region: CASSPGQGGYEQYF. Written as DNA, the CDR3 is TGTGCCAGCAGCCCGGGACAGGGTGGCTACGAGCAGTACTTC.

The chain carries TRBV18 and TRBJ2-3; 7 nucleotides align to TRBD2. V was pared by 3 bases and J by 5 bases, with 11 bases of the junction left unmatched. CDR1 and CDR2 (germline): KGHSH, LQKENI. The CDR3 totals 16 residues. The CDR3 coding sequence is TGTGCCAGCTCACCGGCGAGGGCGGGAGCCGGAGATACGCAGTATTTT. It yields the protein CASSPARAGAGDTQYF.

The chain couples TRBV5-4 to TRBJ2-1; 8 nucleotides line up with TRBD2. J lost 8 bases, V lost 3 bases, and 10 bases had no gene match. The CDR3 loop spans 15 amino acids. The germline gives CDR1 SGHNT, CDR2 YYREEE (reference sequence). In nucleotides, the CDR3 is TGTGCCAGCAGCTCCCCACTAACCGGGAGGGATGAGCAGTTCTTC. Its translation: CASSSPLTGRDEQFF.